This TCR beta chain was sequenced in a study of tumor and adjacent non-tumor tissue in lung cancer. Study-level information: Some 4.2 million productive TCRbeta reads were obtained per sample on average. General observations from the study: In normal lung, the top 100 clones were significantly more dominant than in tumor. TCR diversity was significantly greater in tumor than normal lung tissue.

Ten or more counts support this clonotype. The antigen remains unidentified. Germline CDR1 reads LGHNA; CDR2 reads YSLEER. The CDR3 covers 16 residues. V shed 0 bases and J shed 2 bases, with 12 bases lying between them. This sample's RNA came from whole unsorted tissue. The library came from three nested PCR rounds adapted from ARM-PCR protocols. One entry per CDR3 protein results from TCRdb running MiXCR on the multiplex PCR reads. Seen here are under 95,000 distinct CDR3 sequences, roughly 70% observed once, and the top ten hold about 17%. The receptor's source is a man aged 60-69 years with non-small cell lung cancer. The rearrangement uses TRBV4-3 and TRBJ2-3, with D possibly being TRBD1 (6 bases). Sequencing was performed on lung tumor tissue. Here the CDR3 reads CASSQEPGQDTDTQYF. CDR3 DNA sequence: TGCGCCAGCAGCCAAGAGCCGGGACAAGACACAGATACGCAGTATTTT.